What follows describes a single TCR beta chain. The data were produced by immunoSEQ multiplex PCR, yet TCRdb's version contains in-frame clones alone and is incomplete. The sample includes more than 30,000 clones, more than 70% of them seen just once. Time point: new active TB diagnosis, blood taken before or within 7 days of starting treatment. Each clinical donor contributed on average roughly 92,000 T cells from unsorted cryopreserved PBMC. This entry comes from a study of T cells in tuberculosis. Turning to the study itself: In South Africa, adults with active tuberculosis were compared with IGRA-negative and latently infected IGRA-positive adolescents.

Trimming at V came to 3 bases and at J to 8 bases, leaving 3 bases not matched to a gene. CDR1 is LNHDA and CDR2 is SQIVND in the germline V gene (reference sequence). CDR3 length: 12 residues. The receptor comes from an adult with tuberculosis. V usage is TRBV19 and J usage is TRBJ1-2; TRBD1 aligns across 7 bases. The sequences come from PBMCs, collected at tuberculosis diagnosis. The CDR3: CASSIRGGGYTF. The CDR3 DNA sequence: TGTGCCAGTAGTATTAGAGGGGGCGGCTACACCTTC.